This T cell receptor beta chain was documented in a study of T cell responses to AZD1222 COVID-19 vaccine. Repertoires were generated with immunoSEQ multiplex PCR, while TCRdb's copy carries only in-frame clones and drops some. This table has 90,000 to 150,000 clones, about 90% appearing once. From germline, CDR1 is SGHRS and CDR2 YFSETQ. Trimming left V 6 bases short and J 6 bases short, with 17 bases between. The CDR3 is 14 residues long. This clone was seen once. Its antigen is currently unknown. Study-level results: The span of vaccine-associated CD4 TCRs extended across spike, with dominance at 160-218 and 743-854. Mostly white British, mostly female donors; authors suggested clonal diversity may be underestimated. Nearly half of spike-specific TCRs reportedly go after variant regions that carry no mutations. The study identified only five or six AZD1222 recipients as seropositive at baseline.

The sample in question was peripheral blood, obtained on day 0 of AZD1222 vaccination. V gene TRBV5-1 combines with J gene TRBJ2-3; D remains ambiguous. This sequence originates from an adult in good health. The CDR3: CASTWQVRMDTQYF. The CDR3 nucleotides are TGCGCCAGCACGTGGCAGGTGAGGATGGATACGCAGTATTTT.